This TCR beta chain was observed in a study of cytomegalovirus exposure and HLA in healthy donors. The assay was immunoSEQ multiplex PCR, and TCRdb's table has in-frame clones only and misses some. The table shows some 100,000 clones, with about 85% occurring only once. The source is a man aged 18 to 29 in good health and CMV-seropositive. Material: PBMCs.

CDR3 nucleotide sequence: TGTGCCAGCAGTCTTAGAGTAGCCCGGGAGCTGTTTTTT. Translating it yields CASSLRVARELFF. This chain links TRBV6-1 with TRBJ2-2; no clear D. This CDR3 comprises 13 residues. The germline V gene has CDR1 MNHNS and CDR2 SASEGT. The V end lost 5 bases, the J end lost 9 bases, and 13 bases lay between the germline ends.